Given below is one TCR beta chain in context. The antigen is not known. The germline gives CDR1 LNHDA, CDR2 SQIVND (reference sequence). With V trimmed by 7 bases and J by 7 bases, 6 bases remained unmatched. The CDR3 loop spans 13 amino acids. The time point is: pre-treatment baseline. The assay was immunoSEQ multiplex PCR, and TCRdb's table has in-frame clones only and misses some. The sample has about 13,000 clones; approximately 90% are singletons. This specimen comes from a study of blood T cell dynamics during melanoma immunotherapy. Study-level results: Cell-free DNA CDR3 sequences most resembled the immune-effector CD8+ subset, which was also most clonal. It remained unknown if the driving T cell clones were melanoma-specific.

The material sequenced was effector memory CD8+ T cells from blood, taken from a patient treated with checkpoint blockade. J is TRBJ1-5 and V is TRBV19; 8 bases are a match to TRBD1. The origin of this receptor is a human donor with melanoma. CDR3 sequence (DNA): TGTGCCAGTACAGGGGGCGGGTACCAGCCCCAGCATTTT. It specifies CASTGGGYQPQHF.